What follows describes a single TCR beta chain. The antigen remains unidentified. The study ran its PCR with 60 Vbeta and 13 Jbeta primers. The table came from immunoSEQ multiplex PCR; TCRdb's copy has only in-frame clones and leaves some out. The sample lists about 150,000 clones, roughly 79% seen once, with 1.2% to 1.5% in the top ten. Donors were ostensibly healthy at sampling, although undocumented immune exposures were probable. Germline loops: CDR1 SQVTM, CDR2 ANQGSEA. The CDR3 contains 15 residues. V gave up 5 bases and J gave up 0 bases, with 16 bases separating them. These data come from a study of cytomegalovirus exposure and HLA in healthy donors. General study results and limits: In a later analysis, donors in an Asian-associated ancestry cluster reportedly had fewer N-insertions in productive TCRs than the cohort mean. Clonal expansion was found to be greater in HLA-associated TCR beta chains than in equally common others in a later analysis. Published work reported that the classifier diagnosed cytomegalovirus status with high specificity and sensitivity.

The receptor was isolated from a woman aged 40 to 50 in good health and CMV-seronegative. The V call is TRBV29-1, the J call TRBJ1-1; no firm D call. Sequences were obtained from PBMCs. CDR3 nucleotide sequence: TGCAGCGTTTACACAGCTCTAAACATGAACACTGAAGCTTTCTTT. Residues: CSVYTALNMNTEAFF.